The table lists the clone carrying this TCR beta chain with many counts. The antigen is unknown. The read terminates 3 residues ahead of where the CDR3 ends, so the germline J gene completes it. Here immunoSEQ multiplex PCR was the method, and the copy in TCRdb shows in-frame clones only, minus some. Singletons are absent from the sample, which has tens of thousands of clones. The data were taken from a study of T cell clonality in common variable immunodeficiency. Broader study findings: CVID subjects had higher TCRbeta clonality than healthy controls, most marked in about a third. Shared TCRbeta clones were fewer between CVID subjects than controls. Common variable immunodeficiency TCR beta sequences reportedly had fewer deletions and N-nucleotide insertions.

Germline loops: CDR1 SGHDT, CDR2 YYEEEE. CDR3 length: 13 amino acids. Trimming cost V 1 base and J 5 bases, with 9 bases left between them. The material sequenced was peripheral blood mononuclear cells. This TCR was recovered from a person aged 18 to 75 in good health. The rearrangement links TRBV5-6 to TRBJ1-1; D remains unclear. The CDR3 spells CASSLRIVTEAFF. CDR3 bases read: TGTGCCAGCAGCTTGCGAATAGTAACTGAA.